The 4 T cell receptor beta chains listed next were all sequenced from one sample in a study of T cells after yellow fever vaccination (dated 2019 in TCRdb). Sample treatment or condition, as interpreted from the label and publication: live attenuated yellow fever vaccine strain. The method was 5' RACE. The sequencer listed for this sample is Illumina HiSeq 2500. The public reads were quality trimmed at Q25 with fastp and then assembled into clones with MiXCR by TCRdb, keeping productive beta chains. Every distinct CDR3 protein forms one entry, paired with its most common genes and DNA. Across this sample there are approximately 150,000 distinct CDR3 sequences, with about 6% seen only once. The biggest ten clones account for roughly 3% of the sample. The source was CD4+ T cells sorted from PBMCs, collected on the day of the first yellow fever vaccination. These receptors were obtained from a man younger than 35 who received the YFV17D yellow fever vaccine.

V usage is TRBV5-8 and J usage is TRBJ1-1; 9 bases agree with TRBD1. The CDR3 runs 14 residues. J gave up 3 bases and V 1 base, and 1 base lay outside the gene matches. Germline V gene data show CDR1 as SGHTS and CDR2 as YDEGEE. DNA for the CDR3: TGTGCCAGCAGCTTGAGGGACAGGGACACTGAAGCTTTCTTT. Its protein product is CASSLRDRDTEAFF. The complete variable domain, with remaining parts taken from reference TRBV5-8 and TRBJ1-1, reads EAGVTQSPTHLIKTRGQQATLRCSPISGHTSVYWYQQALGLGLQFLLWYDEGEERNRGNFPPRFSGRQFPNYSSELNVNALELEDSALYLCASSLRDRDTEAFFGQGTRLTVV.

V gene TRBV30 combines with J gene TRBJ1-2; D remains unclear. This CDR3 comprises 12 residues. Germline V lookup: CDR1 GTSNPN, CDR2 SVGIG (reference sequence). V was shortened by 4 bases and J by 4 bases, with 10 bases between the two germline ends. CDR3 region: CAWIYRSYGYTF. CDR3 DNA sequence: TGTGCCTGGATCTATAGGAGCTATGGCTACACCTTC.

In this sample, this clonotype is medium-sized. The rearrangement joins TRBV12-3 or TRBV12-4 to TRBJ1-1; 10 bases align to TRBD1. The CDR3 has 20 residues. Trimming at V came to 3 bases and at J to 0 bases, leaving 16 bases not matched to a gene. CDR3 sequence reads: CASSFLRGGTGDLVNTEAFF. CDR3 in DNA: TGTGCCAGCAGTTTTCTTAGGGGCGGGACAGGGGATCTCGTGAACACTGAAGCTTTCTTT.

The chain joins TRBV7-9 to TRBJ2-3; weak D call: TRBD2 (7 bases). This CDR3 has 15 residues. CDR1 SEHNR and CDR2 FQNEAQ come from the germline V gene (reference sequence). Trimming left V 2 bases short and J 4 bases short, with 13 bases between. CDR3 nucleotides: TGTGCCAGCAGCTTAAGGGGGGGCTCCGCAGATACGCAGTATTTT. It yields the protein CASSLRGGSADTQYF. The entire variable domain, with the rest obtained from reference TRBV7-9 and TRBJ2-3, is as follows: DTGVSQNPRHKITKRGQNVTFRCDPISEHNRLYWYRQTLGQGPEFLTYFQNEAQLEKSRLLSDRFSAERPKGSFSTLEIQRTEQGDSAMYLCASSLRGGSADTQYFGPGTRLTVL.